The 29 T cell receptor beta chains below were found in one sample sequenced in a study of CD8 T cells in ankylosing spondylitis. TCRdb reanalysed the 5' RACE reads using MiXCR and keeps one entry per CDR3 protein. The table has about 300,000 distinct CDR3 sequences, 20% seen once. Sequencing was carried out using blood, either unsorted or a sorted T cell fraction (not recorded which). The receptors were sampled from a female donor with ankylosing spondylitis or in good health (not recorded which).

The V gene is TRBV4-2, the J gene TRBJ1-5; possible D gene TRBD1, 5 bases. The V and J ends lost 2 bases and 7 bases respectively, with 18 bases between them. The CDR3 is 16 residues long. CDR1 and CDR2 (germline): LGHNA, YNFKEQ. Here the CDR3 DNA reads TGTGCCAGCAGCCAACCCTCGGACGGCCGGGGGCAGCCCCAGCATTTT. It encodes CASSQPSDGRGQPQHF.

J is TRBJ2-7 and V is TRBV5-1; TRBD2 agrees at 14 bases. The CDR3 is 14 amino acids. Germline CDR1 is SGHRS and CDR2 is YFSETQ. V was pared by 4 bases and J by 9 bases, with 6 bases of the junction left unmatched. CDR3 sequence reads: CASSEGLAGELQYF. CDR3 DNA: TGCGCCAGCAGCGAGGGACTAGCGGGAGAGCTGCAGTACTTC.

This clonotype was picked up many times. The CDR3 DNA reads as TGCAGCGTTGAATCAGCACGCAACACTGAAGCTTTCTTT. Encoded protein: CSVESARNTEAFF. V and J are TRBV29-1 and TRBJ1-1; D gene ambiguous. CDR1 and CDR2 (germline): SQVTM, ANQGSEA. Trimming removed 2 bases from V and 2 bases from J, with 9 bases in between. The CDR3 contains 13 residues.

This clonotype was counted only a few times. The V call is TRBV29-1, the J call TRBJ1-2; 9 bases align to TRBD1. The germline CDR1 and CDR2 sequences are SQVTM and ANQGSEA. The CDR3 contains 14 residues. V lost 0 bases, J lost 4 bases, and 3 bases stayed unmatched. This chain's CDR3 is CSVEDGTGPYGYTF. DNA of the CDR3: TGCAGCGTTGAAGATGGGACAGGGCCCTATGGCTACACCTTC.

This clonotype was seen many times. The chain links TRBV18 to TRBJ2-2; D ambiguous. V lost 8 bases, J lost 5 bases, and 6 bases lay in between. The CDR3 sequence is 11 residues long. Germline assignment: CDR1 KGHSH and CDR2 LQKENI. The CDR3 sequence is CASSPTGELFF. The CDR3 region has the DNA TGTGCCAGCAGCCCAACCGGGGAGCTGTTTTTT.

The rearrangement links TRBV30 to TRBJ1-1; tentatively, D is TRBD1 (5 bases). CDR3 size: 14 residues. V was pared by 1 base and J by 1 base, with 10 bases between. The germline CDR1 and CDR2 sequences are GTSNPN and SVGIG (reference sequence). CDR3 bases: TGTGCCTGGAGTGATCCGGGGCCGAACACTGAAGCTTTCTTT. Amino acids: CAWSDPGPNTEAFF.

The CDR3 region has the DNA TGTGCCAGCAGGTTGGGGCTGGCCAGTGAGACCCAGTACTTC. Translating gives CASRLGLASETQYF. The chain employs TRBV12-3 or TRBV12-4 and TRBJ2-5, with D maybe TRBD1 (5 bases). V was cut by 6 bases and J by 5 bases, with 16 bases left in between. CDR3 length: 14 amino acids.

V usage is TRBV12-3 or TRBV12-4 and J usage is TRBJ1-1; 7 bases align to TRBD1. The CDR3 sequence is 15 residues long. V lost 6 bases and J lost 5; bases outside the gene matches: 12. CDR3 sequence: CASSHRTGMSTEAFF. The CDR3 DNA reads as TGTGCCAGCAGCCATAGGACAGGAATGAGTACTGAAGCTTTCTTT.

The table lists this clonotype with a few counts. CDR3 sequence (DNA): TGCAGTGCTAGAGATCACACAGGTGGCAACTACAATGAGCAGTTCTTC. Translated, it gives CSARDHTGGNYNEQFF. This sequence joins TRBV20-1 and TRBJ2-1; a possible D gene is TRBD1 (5 bases). Germline values: CDR1 DFQATT, CDR2 SNEGSKA (reference sequence). This CDR3 has 16 amino acids. The V end was cut by 0 bases, the J end by 3 bases, with 15 bases between.

This clonotype was recorded a few times. The CDR3 reads CASTELAGTGLTEQYF. Here the CDR3 DNA reads TGCGCCAGCACCGAATTGGCCGGGACAGGTCTTACCGAGCAGTACTTC. The V and J genes are TRBV5-1 and TRBJ2-7, with TRBD1 matching over 8 bases. In germline, CDR1 is SGHRS, CDR2 YFSETQ. The ends lost 6 bases at V and 6 bases at J; junction bases unmatched: 17. This CDR3 is built from 16 residues.

In its sample, this clonotype was seen many times. This sequence joins TRBV10-3 and TRBJ2-1; D is undetermined. The germline gives CDR1 ENHRY, CDR2 SYGVKD. This CDR3 region has 11 residues. V was pared by 8 bases and J by 7 bases, with 9 bases between. The CDR3 DNA sequence: TGTGCCATCGGTGTAGGAAATGAGCAGTTCTTC. It codes for CAIGVGNEQFF.

This sequence joins TRBV6-5 and TRBJ2-2; D may correspond to TRBD1 or TRBD2 (5 bases each). Germline V gives CDR1 MNHEY, CDR2 SVGAGI. The CDR3 consists of 18 residues. The germline V and J ends were trimmed by 4 bases and 8 bases, with 26 bases remaining between them. CDR3 DNA sequence: TGTGCCAGCAGTTCTATGGTCCTGGGGCGCATGCGGGCTGGGGAGCTGTTTTTT. It yields the protein CASSSMVLGRMRAGELFF.

In this sample, this clonotype turned up a few times. The chain has TRBV11-3 and TRBJ2-6; maybe TRBD1 (6 bases). Between the trimmed V and J ends, which lost 4 bases and 0 bases, there was a span of 10 bases. CDR3 length: 16 residues. Per the germline V gene, CDR1 is SGHNT and CDR2 is YENEEA. CDR3 DNA: TGTGCCAGCAGCTCCGGGACACACTCTGGGGCCAACGTCCTGACTTTC. Its protein product is CASSSGTHSGANVLTF.

This chain links TRBV4-3 with TRBJ2-2; a possible D gene is TRBD2 (5 bases). Trimming shortened V by 4 bases and J by 2 bases, and 20 bases separated the two germline ends. The CDR3 has 18 amino acids. Germline CDR1 LGHNA, CDR2 YSLEER. The CDR3 sequence is CASSRTLGGLLNTGELFF. As DNA, the CDR3 is TGCGCCAGCAGCCGAACACTAGGTGGGCTACTCAACACCGGGGAGCTGTTTTTT.

This clonotype was counted ten times or more. This CDR3 reads CASSSQGSARQETQYF. CDR3 sequence (DNA): TGTGCCAGCAGTTCACAGGGATCTGCTAGGCAGGAGACCCAGTACTTC. This chain connects TRBV12-3 or TRBV12-4 to TRBJ2-5, with D perhaps matching TRBD1 (6 bases). The germline V and J ends were trimmed by 4 bases and 5 bases, with 20 bases remaining between them. This CDR3 has 16 amino acids.

This sequence joins TRBV7-8 and TRBJ1-5; D call uncertain. The germline gives CDR1 SGHVS, CDR2 FQNEAQ. V shed 1 base and J shed 3 bases, with 10 bases lying between them. The length of the CDR3 is 15 residues. This CDR3 is CASSLVGGINQPQHF. CDR3 DNA: TGTGCCAGCAGCTTAGTAGGCGGGATCAATCAGCCCCAGCATTTT.

This clonotype was detected a few times. The genes are TRBV28 and TRBJ2-7, with a tentative D call TRBD2 (6 bases). Deletions cut 5 bases from V and 1 base from J, with 27 bases between. Germline loops: CDR1 MDHEN, CDR2 SYDVKM. The CDR3 covers 19 residues. The CDR3 nucleotides read TGTGCCAGCAGTCCAAGAGTTGCGGACTATTCCTTTTATTCCTACGAGCAGTACTTC. This encodes CASSPRVADYSFYSYEQYF.

Concerning this clonotype itself: Since a much larger clone is just one base distant, this may be a read error. The V and J genes are TRBV24-1 and TRBJ2-5; the match to TRBD1 covers 10 bases. The CDR3 has 15 amino acids. Germline lookup yields CDR1 KGHDR and CDR2 SFDVKD. CDR3 amino acids: CATSDLRDRGESQYF. The CDR3 DNA reads as TGTGCCACCAGTGATTTGAGGGACAGGGGAGAGTCCCAGTACTTC.

The V and J genes are TRBV12-2 and TRBJ2-7; the table's TRBD2 call for D was not verified on the DNA. TRBV12-2 is a pseudogene locus. The CDR3 is 17 amino acids. The CDR3 region is CASRCGGSGKEYYEQYF. The CDR3 coding sequence is TGTGCAAGTCGCTGCGGGGGGTCGGGTAAAGAGTACTACGAGCAGTACTTC.

This chain links TRBV7-9 with TRBJ2-1; tentatively, D is TRBD2 (6 bases). The CDR3 is 15 residues long. The V gene lost 2 bases and the J gene lost 2 bases, with 10 bases spanning the gap. Germline V gene lookup returns CDR1 SEHNR and CDR2 FQNEAQ (reference sequence). The CDR3 DNA reads TGTGCCAGCAGCTTATCCGGGACTCCCTACAATGAGCAGTTCTTC. Translation: CASSLSGTPYNEQFF. Based on the CDR3 plus reference TRBV7-9 and TRBJ2-1, the full variable domain is DTGVSQNPRHKITKRGQNVTFRCDPISEHNRLYWYRQTLGQGPEFLTYFQNEAQLEKSRLLSDRFSAERPKGSFSTLEIQRTEQGDSAMYLCASSLSGTPYNEQFFGPGTRLTVL.

Comment on this clonotype: Germline is not matched at one junction end, which may reflect a read error. The V and J genes are TRBV4-3 and TRBJ2-1, with TRBD2 matching 13 bases. Per the germline V gene, CDR1 is LGHNA and CDR2 is YSLEER. There are 16 residues in the CDR3. DNA for the CDR3: TGCGCCAGCAGCAAAGAACTAGCGGGAGGGTACAATGAGCAGTTCTTC. Translated: CASSKELAGGYNEQFF.

The rearrangement uses TRBV19 and TRBJ2-2, with 7 bases fitting TRBD2. The junction had 7 bases not matched to a gene; V was cut back by 5 bases and J by 4 bases. The CDR3 loop spans 15 amino acids. Per the germline V gene, CDR1 is LNHDA and CDR2 is SQIVND (reference sequence). The CDR3 nucleotides are TGTGCCAGTAGTGGATTAGCGGGCGGCACCGGGGAGCTGTTTTTT. This gives the protein CASSGLAGGTGELFF.

This clonotype showed up just a few times. This chain uses TRBV7-8 with TRBJ2-7, with D possibly matching TRBD2 (6 bases). The CDR3 loop spans 13 amino acids. V dropped 1 base and J dropped 3 bases, with 7 bases sitting between them. Germline V gene data show CDR1 as SGHVS and CDR2 as FQNEAQ. CDR3 in amino acids: CASSLGGDYEQYF. The CDR3 DNA is TGTGCCAGCAGCTTAGGGGGGGACTACGAGCAGTACTTC.

V usage is TRBV6-1 and J usage is TRBJ2-7; tentatively, D is TRBD1 (6 bases). The CDR3 contains 14 residues. With 6 bases removed from V and 0 bases from J, the gap between germline ends came to 12 bases. Germline CDR1 is MNHNS and CDR2 is SASEGT. CDR3 nucleotide sequence: TGTGCCAGCAGGGGACACCCAAGCTCCTACGAGCAGTACTTC. Protein product: CASRGHPSSYEQYF.

The chain couples TRBV20-1 to TRBJ1-2; D gene unclear. This CDR3 contains 13 residues. The germline CDR1 and CDR2 sequences are DFQATT and SNEGSKA (reference sequence). Trimming left V 4 bases short and J 8 bases short, with 17 bases between. The CDR3 DNA follows: TGCAGTGCTACCATGACTAGGAGTACCGGCTACACCTTC. Protein sequence: CSATMTRSTGYTF.

J is TRBJ1-1 and V is TRBV9; weak D call: TRBD1 (6 bases). Deletions cut 0 bases from V and 0 bases from J, with 12 bases between. The germline V gene has CDR1 SGDLS and CDR2 YYNGEE. The CDR3 sequence is 16 residues long. The CDR3 protein is CASSVDPGTLNTEAFF. In DNA, the CDR3 is TGTGCCAGCAGCGTAGACCCCGGGACATTGAACACTGAAGCTTTCTTT.

The chain links TRBV4-3 to TRBJ1-1; 7 nucleotides align to TRBD1. V lost 4 bases to trimming and J lost 8 bases; unmatched junction nucleotides: 7. The V gene's germline CDR1 is LGHNA and CDR2 YSLEER. The CDR3 has 13 residues. CDR3 nucleotides: TGCGCCAGCAGCCTCGGAGGGACAGCCGAAGCTTTCTTT. It codes for CASSLGGTAEAFF.

This clonotype was observed a handful of times. This sequence joins TRBV10-3 and TRBJ2-1; possibly TRBD2 for D (6 bases). There are 17 residues in the CDR3. Germline CDR1 and CDR2: ENHRY and SYGVKD. V dropped 6 bases and J dropped 0 bases, with 18 bases sitting between them. The CDR3 bases are TGTGCCATCAGAGGGACCGGAGGGATCAGCTCCTACAATGAGCAGTTCTTC. It is translated as CAIRGTGGISSYNEQFF.

This clonotype was seen more than once but under ten times. The chain couples TRBV20-1 to TRBJ2-7, with D unresolved. The CDR3 covers 12 residues. V lost 3 bases and J 5 bases, leaving 11 bases between the germline ends. Germline CDR1 reads DFQATT; CDR2 reads SNEGSKA (reference sequence). The chain's CDR3 is CSASGAGDEQYF. CDR3 nucleotides: TGCAGTGCTAGTGGTGCAGGCGACGAGCAGTACTTC.